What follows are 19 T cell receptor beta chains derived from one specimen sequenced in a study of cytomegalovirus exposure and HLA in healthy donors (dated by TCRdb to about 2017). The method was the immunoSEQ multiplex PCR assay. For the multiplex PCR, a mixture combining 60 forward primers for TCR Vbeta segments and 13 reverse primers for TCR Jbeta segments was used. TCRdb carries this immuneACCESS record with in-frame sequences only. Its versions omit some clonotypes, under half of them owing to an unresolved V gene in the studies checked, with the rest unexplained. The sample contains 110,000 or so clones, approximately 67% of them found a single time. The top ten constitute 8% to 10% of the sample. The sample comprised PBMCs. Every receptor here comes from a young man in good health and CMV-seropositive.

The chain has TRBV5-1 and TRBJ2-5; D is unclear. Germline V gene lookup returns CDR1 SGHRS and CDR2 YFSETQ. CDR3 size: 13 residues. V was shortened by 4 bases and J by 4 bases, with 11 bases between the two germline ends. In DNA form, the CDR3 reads TGCGCCAGCAGCCCACCCTCGGGAGAGACCCAGTACTTC. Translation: CASSPPSGETQYF.

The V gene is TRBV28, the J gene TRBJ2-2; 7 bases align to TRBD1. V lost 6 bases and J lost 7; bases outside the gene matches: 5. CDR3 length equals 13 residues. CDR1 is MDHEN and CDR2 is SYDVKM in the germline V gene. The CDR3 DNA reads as TGTGCCAGCAGGACAGGGACGGGCGGGGAGCTGTTTTTT. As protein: CASRTGTGGELFF.

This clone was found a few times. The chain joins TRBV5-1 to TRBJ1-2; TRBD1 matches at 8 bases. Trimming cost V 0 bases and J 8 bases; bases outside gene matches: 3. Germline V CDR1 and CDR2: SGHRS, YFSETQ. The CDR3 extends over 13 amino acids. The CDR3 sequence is CASSLDQGAGYTF. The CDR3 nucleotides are TGCGCCAGCAGCTTGGACCAGGGGGCAGGCTACACCTTC.

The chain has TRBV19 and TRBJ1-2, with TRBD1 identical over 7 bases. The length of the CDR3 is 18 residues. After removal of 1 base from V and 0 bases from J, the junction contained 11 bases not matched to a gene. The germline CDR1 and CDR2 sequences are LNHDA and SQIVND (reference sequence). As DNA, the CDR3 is TGTGCCAGTAGTATAGGGGGACAGCGTATCTCCGCTAACTATGGCTACACCTTC. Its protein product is CASSIGGQRISANYGYTF.

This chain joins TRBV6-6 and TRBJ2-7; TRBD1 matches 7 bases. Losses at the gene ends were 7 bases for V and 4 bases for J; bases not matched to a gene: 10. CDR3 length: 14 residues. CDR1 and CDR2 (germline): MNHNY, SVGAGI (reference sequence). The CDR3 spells CASKKGTDTYEQYV. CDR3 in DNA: TGTGCCAGCAAAAAAGGGACAGATACTTACGAGCAGTACGTC.

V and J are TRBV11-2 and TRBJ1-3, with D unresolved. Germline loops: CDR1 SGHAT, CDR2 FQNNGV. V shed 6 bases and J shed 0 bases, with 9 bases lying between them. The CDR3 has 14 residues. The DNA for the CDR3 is TGTGCCAGCAGGAGAGGAAACTCTGGAAACACCATATATTTT. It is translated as CASRRGNSGNTIYF.

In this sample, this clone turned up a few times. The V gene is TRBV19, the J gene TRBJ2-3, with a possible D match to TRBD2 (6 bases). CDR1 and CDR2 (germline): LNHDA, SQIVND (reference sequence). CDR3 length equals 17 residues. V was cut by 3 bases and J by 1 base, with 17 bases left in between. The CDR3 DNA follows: TGTGCCAGTAGTATCTACATACTGGGAGGCCGCACAGATACGCAGTATTTT. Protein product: CASSIYILGGRTDTQYF.

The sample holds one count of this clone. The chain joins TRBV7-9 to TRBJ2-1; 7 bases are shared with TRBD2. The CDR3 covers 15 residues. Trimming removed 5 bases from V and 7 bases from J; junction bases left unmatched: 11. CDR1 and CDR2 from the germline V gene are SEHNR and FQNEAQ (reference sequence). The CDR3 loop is CASSPWGGSDNEQFF. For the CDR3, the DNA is TGTGCCAGCAGCCCATGGGGGGGGAGCGATAATGAGCAGTTCTTC. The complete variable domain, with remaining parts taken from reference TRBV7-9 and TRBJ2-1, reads DTGVSQNPRHKITKRGQNVTFRCDPISEHNRLYWYRQTLGQGPEFLTYFQNEAQLEKSRLLSDRFSAERPKGSFSTLEIQRTEQGDSAMYLCASSPWGGSDNEQFFGPGTRLTVL.

In DNA, the CDR3 is TGTGCCAGCAGCCCCGACAGCCCGACACAAGAGACCCAGTACTTC. Translating it yields CASSPDSPTQETQYF. V is TRBV7-6 and J is TRBJ2-5, with a weak D call TRBD1 (5 bases). V gave up 5 bases and J gave up 2 bases, with 15 bases separating them. The CDR3 is 15 amino acids. Germline CDR1 reads SGHVS; CDR2 reads FNYEAQ.

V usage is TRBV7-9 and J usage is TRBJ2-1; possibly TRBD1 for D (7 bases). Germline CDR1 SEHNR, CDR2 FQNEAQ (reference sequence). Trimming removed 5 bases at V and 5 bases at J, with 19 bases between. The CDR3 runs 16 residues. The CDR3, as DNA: TGTGCCAGCAGCGATCAGCAGGGACAGCGGGACAATGAGCAGTTCTTC. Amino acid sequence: CASSDQQGQRDNEQFF.

Written as DNA, the CDR3 is TGTGCCACCAGTTTACGGGGTTATGAAAAACTGTTTTTT. Protein sequence: CATSLRGYEKLFF. The chain carries TRBV15 and TRBJ1-4, with no clear D. The germline V and J ends were trimmed by 6 bases and 6 bases, with 11 bases remaining between them. The CDR3 runs 13 residues. The germline V gene encodes CDR1 LNHNV and CDR2 YYDKDF (reference sequence).

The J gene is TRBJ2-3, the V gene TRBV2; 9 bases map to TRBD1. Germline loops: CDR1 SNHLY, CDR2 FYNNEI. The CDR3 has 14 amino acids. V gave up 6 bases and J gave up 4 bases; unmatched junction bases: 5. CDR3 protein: CASRYRGLADTQYF. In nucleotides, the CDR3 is TGTGCCAGCAGATACAGGGGGCTAGCAGATACGCAGTATTTT.

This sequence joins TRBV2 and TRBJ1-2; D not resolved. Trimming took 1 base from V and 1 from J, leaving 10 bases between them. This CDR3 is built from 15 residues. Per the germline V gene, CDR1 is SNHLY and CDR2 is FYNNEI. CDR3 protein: CASSEEVANNYGYTF. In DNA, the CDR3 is TGTGCCAGCAGTGAAGAAGTGGCCAATAACTATGGCTACACCTTC.

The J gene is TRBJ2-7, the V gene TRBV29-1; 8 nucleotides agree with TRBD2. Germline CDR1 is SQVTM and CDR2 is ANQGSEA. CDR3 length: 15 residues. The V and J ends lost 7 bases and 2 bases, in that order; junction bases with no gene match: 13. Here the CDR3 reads CSAVTGLAGAYEQYF. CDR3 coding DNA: TGCAGCGCCGTCACAGGGCTAGCGGGCGCCTACGAGCAGTACTTC.

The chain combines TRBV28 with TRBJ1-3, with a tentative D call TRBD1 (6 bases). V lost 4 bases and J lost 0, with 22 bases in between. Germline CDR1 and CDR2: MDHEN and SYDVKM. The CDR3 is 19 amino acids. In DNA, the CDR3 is TGTGCCAGCAGTTCTACCGGGACACTACCCATCAGCTCTGGAAACACCATATATTTT. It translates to CASSSTGTLPISSGNTIYF.

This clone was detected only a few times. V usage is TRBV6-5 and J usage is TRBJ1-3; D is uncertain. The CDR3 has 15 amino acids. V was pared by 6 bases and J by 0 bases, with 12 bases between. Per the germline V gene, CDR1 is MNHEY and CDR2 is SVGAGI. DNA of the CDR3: TGTGCCAGCAGCCCACAATTTGGCTCTGGAAACACCATATATTTT. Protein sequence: CASSPQFGSGNTIYF.

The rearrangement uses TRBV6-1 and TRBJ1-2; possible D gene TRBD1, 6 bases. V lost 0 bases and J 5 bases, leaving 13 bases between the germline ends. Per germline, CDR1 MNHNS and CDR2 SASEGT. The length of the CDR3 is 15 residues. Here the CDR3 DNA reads TGTGCCAGCAGTGAAGCTAGGACAGCCCTTTATGGCTACACCTTC. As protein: CASSEARTALYGYTF.

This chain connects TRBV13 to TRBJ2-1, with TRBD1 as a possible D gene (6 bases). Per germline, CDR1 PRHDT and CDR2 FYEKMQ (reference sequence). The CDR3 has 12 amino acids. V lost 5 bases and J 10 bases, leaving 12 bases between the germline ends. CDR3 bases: TGTGCCAGCAGCCCAAGGGGGAAGGAGCAGTTCTTC. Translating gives CASSPRGKEQFF.

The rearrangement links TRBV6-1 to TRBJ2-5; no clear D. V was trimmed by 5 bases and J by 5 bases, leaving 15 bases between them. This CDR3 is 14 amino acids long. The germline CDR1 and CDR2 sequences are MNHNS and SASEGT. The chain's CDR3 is CASSRLTTGETQYF. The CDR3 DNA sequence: TGTGCCAGCAGTAGACTGACGACTGGGGAGACCCAGTACTTC.